This T cell receptor (beta chain) was identified during a study of shared clonotypes between healthy human individuals. Study results and limitations: Clonotype sharing among donors was thought likely to change with sequencing depth.

Sequencing was at deep level. Some clones are missing from TCRdb's copy, which holds only in-frame ones; the method was immunoSEQ multiplex PCR. In the table there are millions of clones, 85% to 95% of which are singletons. Germline V gives CDR1 SGHRS, CDR2 YFSETQ. V was pared by 3 bases and J by 3 bases, with 10 bases between. CDR3 size: 13 residues. In the case of this clone: Its target is unknown.

The source material was naive CD4+ T cells sorted from blood. Subset here: CD45RA+ positively selected. The receptor was isolated from a young man in good health. The chain couples TRBV5-1 to TRBJ2-7, with D maybe TRBD1 (6 bases). Here the CDR3 DNA reads TGCGCCAGCAGCTGGGACACAGACTACGAGCAGTACTTC. Protein sequence: CASSWDTDYEQYF.